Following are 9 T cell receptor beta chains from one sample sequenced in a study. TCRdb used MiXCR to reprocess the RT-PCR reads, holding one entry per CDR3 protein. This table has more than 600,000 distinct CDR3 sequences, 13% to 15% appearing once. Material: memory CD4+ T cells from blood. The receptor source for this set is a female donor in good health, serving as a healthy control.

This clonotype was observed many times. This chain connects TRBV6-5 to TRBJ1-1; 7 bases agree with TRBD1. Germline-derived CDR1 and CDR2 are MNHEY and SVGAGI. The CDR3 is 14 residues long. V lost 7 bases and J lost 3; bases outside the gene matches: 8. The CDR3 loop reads CASTRTGSDTEAFF. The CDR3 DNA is TGTGCCAGCACTAGGACAGGCTCGGACACTGAAGCTTTCTTT.

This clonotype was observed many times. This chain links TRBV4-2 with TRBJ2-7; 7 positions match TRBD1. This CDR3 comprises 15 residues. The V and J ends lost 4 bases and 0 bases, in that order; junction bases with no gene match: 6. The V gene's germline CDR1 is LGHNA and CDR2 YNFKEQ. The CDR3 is CASSRQQGLSYEQYF. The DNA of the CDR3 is TGTGCCAGCAGCCGGCAACAGGGGCTCTCCTACGAGCAGTACTTC.

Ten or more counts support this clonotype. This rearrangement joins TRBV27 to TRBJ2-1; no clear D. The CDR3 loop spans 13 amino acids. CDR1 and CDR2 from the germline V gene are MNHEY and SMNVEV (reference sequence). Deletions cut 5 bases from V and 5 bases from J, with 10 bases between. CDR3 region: CASSTLWDNEQFF. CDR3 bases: TGTGCCAGCAGTACCCTCTGGGACAATGAGCAGTTCTTC.

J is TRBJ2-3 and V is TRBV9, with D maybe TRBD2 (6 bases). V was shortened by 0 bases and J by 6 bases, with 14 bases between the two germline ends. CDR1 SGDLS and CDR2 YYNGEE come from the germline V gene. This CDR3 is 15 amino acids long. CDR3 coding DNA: TGTGCCAGCAGCGTAGCTACGGCGGGGTGGGATACGCAGTATTTT. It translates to CASSVATAGWDTQYF.

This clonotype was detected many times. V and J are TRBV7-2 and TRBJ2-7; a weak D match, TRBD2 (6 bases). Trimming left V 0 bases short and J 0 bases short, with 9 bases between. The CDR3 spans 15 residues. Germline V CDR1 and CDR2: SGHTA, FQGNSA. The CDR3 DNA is TGTGCCAGCAGCTTAGCAGCGGGTTCCTCCTACGAGCAGTACTTC. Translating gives CASSLAAGSSYEQYF.

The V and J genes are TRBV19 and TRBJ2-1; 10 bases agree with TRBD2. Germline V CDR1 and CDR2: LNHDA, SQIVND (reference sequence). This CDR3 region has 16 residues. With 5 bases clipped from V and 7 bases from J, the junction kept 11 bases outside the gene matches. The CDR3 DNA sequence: TGTGCCAGTAGTTCCTTAGCGGGAGGTTTTGGGAATGAGCAGTTCTTC. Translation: CASSSLAGGFGNEQFF.

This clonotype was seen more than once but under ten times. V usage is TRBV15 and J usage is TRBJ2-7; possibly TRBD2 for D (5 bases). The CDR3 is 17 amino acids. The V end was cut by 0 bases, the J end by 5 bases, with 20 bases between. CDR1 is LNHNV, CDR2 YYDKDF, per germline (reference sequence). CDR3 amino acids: CATSRDLRASSGDEQYF. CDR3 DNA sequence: TGTGCCACCAGCAGAGATCTAAGGGCTAGCAGTGGGGACGAGCAGTACTTC.

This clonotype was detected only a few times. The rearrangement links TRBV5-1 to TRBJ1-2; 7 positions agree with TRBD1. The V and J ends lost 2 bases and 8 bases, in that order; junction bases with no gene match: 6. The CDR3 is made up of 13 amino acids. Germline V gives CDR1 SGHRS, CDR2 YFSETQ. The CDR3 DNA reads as TGCGCCAGCAGCTTAGACAGGGCACAAGGCTACACCTTC. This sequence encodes CASSLDRAQGYTF.

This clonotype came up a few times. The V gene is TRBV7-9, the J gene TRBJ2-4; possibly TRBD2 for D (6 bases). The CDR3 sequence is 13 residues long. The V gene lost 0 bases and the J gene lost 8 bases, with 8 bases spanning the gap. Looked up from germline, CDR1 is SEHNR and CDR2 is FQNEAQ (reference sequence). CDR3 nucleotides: TGTGCCAGCAGCTTAGCAGGGGAGGACATTCAGTACTTC. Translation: CASSLAGEDIQYF.